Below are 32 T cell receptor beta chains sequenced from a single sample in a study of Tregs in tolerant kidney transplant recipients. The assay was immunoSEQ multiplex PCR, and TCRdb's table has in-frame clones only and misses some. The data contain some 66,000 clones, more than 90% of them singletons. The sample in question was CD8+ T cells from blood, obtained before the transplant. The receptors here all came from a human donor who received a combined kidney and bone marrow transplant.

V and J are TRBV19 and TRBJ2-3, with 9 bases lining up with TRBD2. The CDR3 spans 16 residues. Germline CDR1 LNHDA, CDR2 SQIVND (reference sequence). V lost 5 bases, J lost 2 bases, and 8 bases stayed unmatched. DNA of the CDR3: TGTGCCAGTAGTCTGAGCGGGAGGACCCTCACAGATACGCAGTATTTT. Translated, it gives CASSLSGRTLTDTQYF. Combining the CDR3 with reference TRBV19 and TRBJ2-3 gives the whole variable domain DGGITQSPKYLFRKEGQNVTLSCEQNLNHDAMYWYRQDPGQGLRLIYYSQIVNDFQKGDIAEGYSVSREKKESFPLTVTSAQKNPTAFYLCASSLSGRTLTDTQYFGPGTRLTVL.

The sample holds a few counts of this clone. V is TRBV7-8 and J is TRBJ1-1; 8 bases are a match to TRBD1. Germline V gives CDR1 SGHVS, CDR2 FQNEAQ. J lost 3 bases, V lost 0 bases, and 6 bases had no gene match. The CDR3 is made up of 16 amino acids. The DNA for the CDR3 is TGTGCCAGCAGCTTAGCCACAGGGGGGGCTCACACTGAAGCTTTCTTT. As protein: CASSLATGGAHTEAFF.

Written as DNA, the CDR3 is TGCGCCAGCAGCCATTTGAGGCAAGAGACCCAGTACTTC. The encoded protein is CASSHLRQETQYF. This rearrangement joins TRBV4-1 to TRBJ2-5; no definite D call. CDR1 is MGHRA, CDR2 YSYEKL, per germline. Trimming took 3 bases from V and 2 from J, leaving 7 bases between them. The CDR3 contains 13 residues.

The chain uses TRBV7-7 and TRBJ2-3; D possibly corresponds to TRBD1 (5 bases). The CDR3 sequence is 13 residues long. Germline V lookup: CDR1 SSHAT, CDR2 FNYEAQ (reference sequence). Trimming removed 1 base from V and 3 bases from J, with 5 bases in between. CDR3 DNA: TGTGCCAGCAGCTTAGAGGGGACAGATACGCAGTATTTT. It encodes CASSLEGTDTQYF.

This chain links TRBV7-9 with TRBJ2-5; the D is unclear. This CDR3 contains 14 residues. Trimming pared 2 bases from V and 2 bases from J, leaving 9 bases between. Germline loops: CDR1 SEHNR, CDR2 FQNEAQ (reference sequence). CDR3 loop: CASSLNQDQETQYF. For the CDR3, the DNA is TGTGCCAGCAGCTTAAACCAGGATCAAGAGACCCAGTACTTC.

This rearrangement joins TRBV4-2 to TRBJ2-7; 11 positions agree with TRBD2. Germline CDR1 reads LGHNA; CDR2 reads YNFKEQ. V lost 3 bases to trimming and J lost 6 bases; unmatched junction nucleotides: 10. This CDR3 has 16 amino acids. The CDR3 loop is CASSQIAGGPLGEQYF. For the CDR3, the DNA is TGTGCCAGCAGCCAGATAGCGGGAGGGCCTCTTGGCGAGCAGTACTTC.

The chain's CDR3 is CASSLSGQLYEQYF. The CDR3 DNA reads TGTGCCAGCAGCTTATCGGGACAGCTTTACGAGCAGTACTTC. The chain carries TRBV11-3 and TRBJ2-7, with TRBD1 matching 7 bases. This CDR3 has 14 residues. Germline CDR1 reads SGHNT; CDR2 reads YENEEA. V was pared by 2 bases and J by 4 bases, with 5 bases of the junction left unmatched.

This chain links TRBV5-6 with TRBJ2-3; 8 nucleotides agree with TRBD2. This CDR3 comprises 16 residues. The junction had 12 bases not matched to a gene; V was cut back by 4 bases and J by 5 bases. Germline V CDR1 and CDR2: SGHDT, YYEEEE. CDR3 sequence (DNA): TGTGCCAGCAGCACCGTGGAAGCGGGAGAGGGAGATACGCAGTATTTT. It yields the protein CASSTVEAGEGDTQYF.

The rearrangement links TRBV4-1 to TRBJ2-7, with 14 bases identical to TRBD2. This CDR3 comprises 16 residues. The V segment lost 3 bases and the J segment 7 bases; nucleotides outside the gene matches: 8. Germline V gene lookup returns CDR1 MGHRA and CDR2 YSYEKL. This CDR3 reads CASSHMTSGRAWEQYF. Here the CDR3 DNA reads TGCGCCAGCAGCCATATGACTAGCGGGAGGGCCTGGGAGCAGTACTTC.

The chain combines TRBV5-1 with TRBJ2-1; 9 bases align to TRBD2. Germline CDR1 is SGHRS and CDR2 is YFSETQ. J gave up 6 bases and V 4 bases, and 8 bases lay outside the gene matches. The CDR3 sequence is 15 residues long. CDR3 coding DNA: TGCGCCAGCAGCGGGTGGGAGCGGGGGGCCAATGAGCAGTTCTTC. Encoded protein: CASSGWERGANEQFF.

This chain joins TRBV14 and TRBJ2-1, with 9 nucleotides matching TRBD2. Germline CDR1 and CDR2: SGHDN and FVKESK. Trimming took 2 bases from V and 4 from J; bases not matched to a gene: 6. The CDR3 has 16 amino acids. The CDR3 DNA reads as TGTGCCAGCAGCCAAACCCGACTAGCGGTATACAATGAGCAGTTCTTC. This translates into CASSQTRLAVYNEQFF.

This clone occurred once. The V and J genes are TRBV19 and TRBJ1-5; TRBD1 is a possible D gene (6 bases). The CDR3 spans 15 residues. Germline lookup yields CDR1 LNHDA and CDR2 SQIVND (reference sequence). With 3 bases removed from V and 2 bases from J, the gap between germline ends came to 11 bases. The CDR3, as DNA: TGTGCCAGTAGTATCCCGCAGGGGCGCAATCAGCCCCAGCATTTT. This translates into CASSIPQGRNQPQHF.

This CDR3 is CASSTYSAGGPYEQFF. The CDR3 DNA sequence: TGTGCCAGCAGCACCTATTCGGCGGGAGGGCCTTATGAGCAGTTCTTC. This rearrangement joins TRBV9 to TRBJ2-1, with 9 bases matching TRBD2. This CDR3 is built from 16 residues. The germline CDR1 and CDR2 sequences are SGDLS and YYNGEE. With 4 bases clipped from V and 8 bases from J, the junction kept 13 bases outside the gene matches.

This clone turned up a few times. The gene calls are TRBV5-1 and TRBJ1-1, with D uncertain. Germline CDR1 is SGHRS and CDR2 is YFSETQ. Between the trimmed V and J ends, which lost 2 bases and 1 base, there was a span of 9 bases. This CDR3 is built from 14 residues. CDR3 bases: TGCGCCAGCAGCTTCGAGGGCTCGAACACTGAAGCTTTCTTT. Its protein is CASSFEGSNTEAFF.

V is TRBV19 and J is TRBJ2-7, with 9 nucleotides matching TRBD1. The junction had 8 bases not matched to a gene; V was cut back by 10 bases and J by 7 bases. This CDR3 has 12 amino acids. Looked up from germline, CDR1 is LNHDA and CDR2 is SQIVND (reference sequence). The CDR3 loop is CATGQGLGEQYF. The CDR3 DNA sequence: TGTGCCACCGGACAGGGGCTTGGGGAGCAGTACTTC.

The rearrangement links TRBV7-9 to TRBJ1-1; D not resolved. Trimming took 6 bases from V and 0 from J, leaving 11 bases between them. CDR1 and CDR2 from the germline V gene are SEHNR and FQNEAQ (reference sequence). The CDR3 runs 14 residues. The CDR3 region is CASSPLAVNTEAFF. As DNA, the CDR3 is TGTGCCAGCAGTCCCCTGGCCGTGAACACTGAAGCTTTCTTT.

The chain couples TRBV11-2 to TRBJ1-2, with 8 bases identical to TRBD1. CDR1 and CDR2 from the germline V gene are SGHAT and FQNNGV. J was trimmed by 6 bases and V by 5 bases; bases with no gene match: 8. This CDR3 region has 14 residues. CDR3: CASSRTRGPDGYTF. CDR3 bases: TGTGCCAGCAGCCGTACCAGGGGGCCGGATGGCTACACCTTC.

The CDR3 loop reads CASSLADRTLSGYTF. The CDR3 DNA is TGTGCCAGCAGCTTAGCCGACAGGACTCTTAGTGGCTACACCTTC. This chain uses TRBV7-9 with TRBJ1-2, with D possibly being TRBD1 (6 bases). The CDR3 consists of 15 residues. Trimming removed 0 bases at V and 7 bases at J, with 15 bases between. Germline values: CDR1 SEHNR, CDR2 FQNEAQ (reference sequence).

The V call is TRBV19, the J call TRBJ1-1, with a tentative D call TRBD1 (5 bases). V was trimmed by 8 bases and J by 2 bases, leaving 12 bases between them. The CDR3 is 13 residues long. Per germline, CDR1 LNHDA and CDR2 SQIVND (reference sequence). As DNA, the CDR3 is TGTGCCAGTTCTGACAGACGAAACACTGAAGCTTTCTTT. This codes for CASSDRRNTEAFF.

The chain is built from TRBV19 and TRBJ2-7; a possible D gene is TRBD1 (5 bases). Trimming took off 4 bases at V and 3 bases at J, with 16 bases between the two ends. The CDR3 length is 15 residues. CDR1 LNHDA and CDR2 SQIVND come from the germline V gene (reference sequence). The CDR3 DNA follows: TGTGCCAGTAGTACTAGGGGCGCAAGAGTCTACGAGCAGTACTTC. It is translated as CASSTRGARVYEQYF.

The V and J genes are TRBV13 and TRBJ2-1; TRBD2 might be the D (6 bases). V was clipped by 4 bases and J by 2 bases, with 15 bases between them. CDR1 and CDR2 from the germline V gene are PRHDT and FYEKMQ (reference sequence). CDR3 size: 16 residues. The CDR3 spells CASSYLGGVPYNEQFF. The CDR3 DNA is TGTGCCAGCAGCTATCTGGGGGGAGTCCCCTACAATGAGCAGTTCTTC.

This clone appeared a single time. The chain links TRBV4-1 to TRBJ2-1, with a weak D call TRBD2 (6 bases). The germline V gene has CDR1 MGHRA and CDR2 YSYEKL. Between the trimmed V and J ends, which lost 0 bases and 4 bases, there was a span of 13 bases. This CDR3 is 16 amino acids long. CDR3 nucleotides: TGCGCCAGCAGCCAAGAGGGGGGTCTTTTATACAATGAGCAGTTCTTC. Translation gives CASSQEGGLLYNEQFF.

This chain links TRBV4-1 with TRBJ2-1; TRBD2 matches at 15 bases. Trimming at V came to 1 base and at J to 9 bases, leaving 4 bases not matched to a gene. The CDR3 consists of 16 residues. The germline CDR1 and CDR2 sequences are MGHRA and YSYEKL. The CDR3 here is CASSQGTSGRESEQFF. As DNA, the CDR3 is TGCGCCAGCAGCCAAGGGACTAGCGGGAGGGAGAGTGAGCAGTTCTTC.

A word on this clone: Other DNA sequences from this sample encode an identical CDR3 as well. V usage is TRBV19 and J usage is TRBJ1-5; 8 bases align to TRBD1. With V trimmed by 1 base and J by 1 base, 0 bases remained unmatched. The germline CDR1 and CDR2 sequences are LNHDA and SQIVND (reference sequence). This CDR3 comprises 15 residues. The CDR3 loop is CASSIGTGSNQPQHF. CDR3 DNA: TGTGCCAGTAGTATAGGGACAGGGAGCAATCAGCCCCAGCATTTT. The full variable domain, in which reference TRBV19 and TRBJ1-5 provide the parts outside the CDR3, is DGGITQSPKYLFRKEGQNVTLSCEQNLNHDAMYWYRQDPGQGLRLIYYSQIVNDFQKGDIAEGYSVSREKKESFPLTVTSAQKNPTAFYLCASSIGTGSNQPQHFGDGTRLSIL.

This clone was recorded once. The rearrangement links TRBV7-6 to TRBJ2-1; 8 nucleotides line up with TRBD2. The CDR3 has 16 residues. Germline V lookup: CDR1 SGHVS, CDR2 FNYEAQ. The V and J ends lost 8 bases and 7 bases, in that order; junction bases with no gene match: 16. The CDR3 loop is CASQLSGGSTSNEQFF. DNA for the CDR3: TGTGCCAGCCAGTTAAGCGGGGGATCGACCAGTAATGAGCAGTTCTTC.

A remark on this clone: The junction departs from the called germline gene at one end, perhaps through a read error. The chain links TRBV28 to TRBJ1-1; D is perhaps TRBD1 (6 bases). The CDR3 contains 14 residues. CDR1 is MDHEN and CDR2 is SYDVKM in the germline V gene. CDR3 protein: CASSFWTANAEAFF. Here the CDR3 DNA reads TGTGCCAGCAGTTTTTGGACAGCGAACGCTGAAGCTTTCTTT.

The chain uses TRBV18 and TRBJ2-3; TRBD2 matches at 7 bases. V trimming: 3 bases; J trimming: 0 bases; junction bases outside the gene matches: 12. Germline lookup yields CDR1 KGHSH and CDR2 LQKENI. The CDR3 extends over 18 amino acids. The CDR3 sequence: CASSPPMLGRISTDTQYF. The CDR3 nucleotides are TGTGCCAGCTCACCTCCTATGCTCGGGAGGATCAGCACAGATACGCAGTATTTT.

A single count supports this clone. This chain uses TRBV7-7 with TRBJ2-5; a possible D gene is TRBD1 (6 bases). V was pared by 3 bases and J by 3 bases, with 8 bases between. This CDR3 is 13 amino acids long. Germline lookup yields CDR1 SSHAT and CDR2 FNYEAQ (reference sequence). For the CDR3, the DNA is TGTGCCAGCAGCTTGCACAGGGAAGAGACCCAGTACTTC. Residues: CASSLHREETQYF.

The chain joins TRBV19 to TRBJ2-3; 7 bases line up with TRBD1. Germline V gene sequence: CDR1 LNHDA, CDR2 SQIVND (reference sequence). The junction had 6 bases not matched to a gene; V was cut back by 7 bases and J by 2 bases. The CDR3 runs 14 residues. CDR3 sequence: CASTTGATTDTQYF. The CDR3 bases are TGTGCCAGTACCACAGGGGCTACCACAGATACGCAGTATTTT.

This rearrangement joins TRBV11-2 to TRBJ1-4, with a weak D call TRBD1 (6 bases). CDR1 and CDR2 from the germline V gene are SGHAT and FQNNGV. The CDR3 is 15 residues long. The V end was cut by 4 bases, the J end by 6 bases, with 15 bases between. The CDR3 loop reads CASSSPGQIYEKLFF. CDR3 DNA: TGTGCCAGCAGCTCTCCGGGACAAATTTATGAAAAACTGTTTTTT.

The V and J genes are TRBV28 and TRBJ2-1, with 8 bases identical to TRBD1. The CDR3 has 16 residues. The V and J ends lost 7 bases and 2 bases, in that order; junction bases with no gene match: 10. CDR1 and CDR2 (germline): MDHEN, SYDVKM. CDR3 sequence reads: CASTPFGQGAYNEQFF. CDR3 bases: TGTGCCAGCACCCCTTTCGGACAGGGAGCCTACAATGAGCAGTTCTTC.

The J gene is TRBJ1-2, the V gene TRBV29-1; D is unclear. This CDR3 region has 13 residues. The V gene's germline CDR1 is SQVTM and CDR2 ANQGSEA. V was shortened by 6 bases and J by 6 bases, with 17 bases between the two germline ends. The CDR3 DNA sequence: TGCAGCGTGGTCGTTGAGTGGTCCAATGGCTACACCTTC. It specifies CSVVVEWSNGYTF.